The clone carrying this T cell receptor (beta chain) turned up a few times. What it binds is not known. TCRdb analysed the reads with MiXCR anew, one entry per CDR3 protein. The data hold 340,000 or so distinct CDR3 sequences, with 25% observed a single time. The sample is drawn from a study of T cell repertoires in cytomegalovirus infection. Across the study: In the study, CMV epitopes included recently identified HLA-C-restricted and well-studied HLA-B-restricted ones. It can be stated that public TCR beta signatures indicated CMV infection as well as a matching HLA type. General study findings and limits: Cumulated frequencies of public TCR beta families served to identify carriers of CMV plus the relevant HLA. Dominating the ex vivo response were TCR beta clonotypes that were CMV-specific and HLA-C-restricted.

The source was cultured PBMCs, collected from culture after CMV antigen stimulation. This sequence was found in a human donor in good health (CMV status not recorded). Some clones in this sample may be carry-over from other donors' samples.

In DNA, the CDR3 is TGTGCCAGCAGTGGAAGGCAGAACTATGGCTACACCTTC. Translation gives CASSGRQNYGYTF. The chain uses TRBV2 and TRBJ1-2, with no clear D. V lost 4 bases to trimming and J lost 2 bases, with 8 bases between them. There are 13 residues in the CDR3. Germline V gives CDR1 SNHLY, CDR2 FYNNEI.